The 12 T cell receptor beta chains given below trace back to one sample, sequenced in a study of cytomegalovirus exposure and HLA in healthy donors. The PCR was carried out with 60 Vbeta primers and 13 Jbeta primers. TCRdb keeps only in-frame clones here, not all; method: immunoSEQ multiplex PCR. The sample has more than 80,000 clones, 65% to 75% seen once; the top ten hold 2.5% to 3.5%. The sequenced sample consisted of PBMCs. These receptors all stem from a female donor in good health and CMV-seronegative.

V usage is TRBV11-2 and J usage is TRBJ1-2, with D uncertain. Germline V lookup: CDR1 SGHAT, CDR2 FQNNGV. The V end was cut by 5 bases, the J end by 7 bases, with 14 bases between. There are 13 residues in the CDR3. In DNA, the CDR3 is TGTGCCAGCAGCCCCGTCGGGGTTCGTGGCTACACCTTC. It encodes CASSPVGVRGYTF.

This sequence joins TRBV11-3 and TRBJ2-3; no reliable D call. CDR3 length: 14 amino acids. Trimming shortened V by 1 base and J by 6 bases, and 11 bases separated the two germline ends. The germline V gene has CDR1 SGHNT and CDR2 YENEEA. The DNA for the CDR3 is TGTGCCAGCAGCTTAGGAAATAACCGGGATACGCAGTATTTT. Protein product: CASSLGNNRDTQYF.

V and J are TRBV6-4 and TRBJ2-3; D not certain. V was shortened by 4 bases and J by 0 bases, with 8 bases between the two germline ends. This CDR3 has 14 residues. Germline loops: CDR1 MRHNA, CDR2 SNTAGT. The CDR3 DNA sequence: TGTGCCAGCAGTGCCCACGGGAGCACAGATACGCAGTATTTT. Encoded protein: CASSAHGSTDTQYF.

This chain uses TRBV5-5 with TRBJ1-1; D is unresolved. Germline V gives CDR1 SGHKS, CDR2 YYEKEE (reference sequence). The V end was cut by 0 bases, the J end by 3 bases, with 12 bases between. This CDR3 has 15 residues. CDR3: CASSLGPPGYTEAFF. The CDR3 DNA reads TGTGCCAGCAGCTTGGGACCCCCGGGGTACACTGAAGCTTTCTTT.

This chain links TRBV7-3 with TRBJ2-7; 9 bases are shared with TRBD2. Germline CDR1 is SGHTA and CDR2 is FQGTGA. The CDR3 runs to 15 residues. With 2 bases clipped from V and 2 bases from J, the junction kept 4 bases outside the gene matches. The CDR3 DNA reads TGTGCCAGCAGCTTAGGGCTAGCGGGACCCTACGAGCAGTACTTC. Residues: CASSLGLAGPYEQYF.

This chain joins TRBV7-9 and TRBJ2-1; 7 bases match TRBD2. CDR3 length: 17 amino acids. V dropped 0 bases and J dropped 1; count of bases not matched to a gene: 6. CDR1 and CDR2 (germline): SEHNR, FQNEAQ (reference sequence). The CDR3 nucleotides are TGTGCCAGCAGCTTAGCCCGGCTAGCGGCATCCTACAATGAGCAGTTCTTC. As protein: CASSLARLAASYNEQFF.

This clone was detected a few times. J is TRBJ1-1 and V is TRBV2, with TRBD1 matching over 7 bases. Germline assignment: CDR1 SNHLY and CDR2 FYNNEI. The CDR3 length is 15 residues. Trimming at V came to 6 bases and at J to 0 bases, leaving 7 bases not matched to a gene. DNA of the CDR3: TGTGCCAGCAGGGACAGGATTTCCATGAACACTGAAGCTTTCTTT. Translation gives CASRDRISMNTEAFF.

The chain uses TRBV28 and TRBJ1-2, with D perhaps matching TRBD1 (5 bases). Trimming took 10 bases from V and 3 from J, leaving 15 bases between them. This CDR3 is 13 amino acids long. Germline assignment: CDR1 MDHEN and CDR2 SYDVKM. CDR3: CATLGGRDYGYTF. CDR3 coding DNA: TGTGCCACTCTGGGGGGGAGGGACTATGGCTACACCTTC.

This clone was detected only once. V is TRBV27 and J is TRBJ1-5; 8 bases map to TRBD1. Looked up from germline, CDR1 is MNHEY and CDR2 is SMNVEV (reference sequence). V lost 5 bases and J lost 7; bases outside the gene matches: 4. CDR3 size: 13 residues. The CDR3 here is CASSQTGDQPQHF. The CDR3 DNA is TGTGCCAGCAGTCAGACAGGGGACCAGCCCCAGCATTTT.

The rearrangement uses TRBV6-1 and TRBJ2-7; D remains unclear. Germline V gene sequence: CDR1 MNHNS, CDR2 SASEGT. The V end lost 3 bases, the J end lost 2 bases, and 8 bases lay between the germline ends. The CDR3 spans 13 residues. The CDR3 coding sequence is TGTGCCAGCAGTGACTTGGCAGCCTACGAGCAGTACTTC. Its protein product is CASSDLAAYEQYF.

The chain carries TRBV19 and TRBJ1-4; a weak D match, TRBD1 (5 bases). Germline values: CDR1 LNHDA, CDR2 SQIVND (reference sequence). This CDR3 spans 14 amino acids. Trimming cost V 6 bases and J 7 bases, with 15 bases left between them. The CDR3 reads CASRGGRGGEKLFF. CDR3 DNA: TGTGCCAGTAGGGGAGGGAGGGGCGGTGAAAAACTGTTTTTT.

The chain recombines TRBV7-8 with TRBJ1-2; TRBD1 matches at 8 bases. CDR3 length: 13 residues. Germline CDR1 is SGHVS and CDR2 is FQNEAQ. V lost 9 bases and J lost 7; bases outside the gene matches: 10. CDR3 residues: CASGPGQDGGYTF. DNA for the CDR3: TGTGCCAGTGGACCGGGACAGGATGGTGGCTACACCTTC.